This T cell receptor (beta chain) derives from a study of T cell changes during pregnancy in multiple sclerosis. Produced via immunoSEQ multiplex PCR; TCRdb's table is partial and in-frame only. The sample contains around 40,000 clones, approximately 92% of which appear only once. This clone has just one count. The CDR3 has 13 residues. The ends lost 6 bases at V and 4 bases at J; junction bases unmatched: 3. Germline-derived CDR1 and CDR2 are MNHNS and SASEGT. This sequence originates from a female donor with multiple sclerosis, enrolled in a pregnancy study. The sample here was CD4+ T cells from peripheral blood mononuclear cells, taken in the first trimester of pregnancy. The chain employs TRBV6-1 and TRBJ2-4, with TRBD2 matching 7 bases. CDR3 residues: CASRLGGKNIQYF. In nucleotides, the CDR3 is TGTGCCAGCAGGCTGGGGGGGAAAAACATTCAGTACTTC.